This T cell receptor beta chain came from a study of cytomegalovirus exposure and HLA in healthy donors. Study-wide context: Drawn from HLA-typed donors, some 80 million unique TCRs were held in an early data release.

CDR3 length: 16 amino acids. Study conclusions and caveats: There were some V segments, including TRBV6-2 and TRBV6-3, excluded as indistinguishable. The authors considered a cluster of highly shared sequence variants likely to be a sequencing artifact.

As regards this clone: Its antigen is currently unknown.

The PCR ran on 60 Vbeta and 13 Jbeta primers. Some clones are missing from TCRdb's copy, which holds only in-frame ones; the method was immunoSEQ multiplex PCR. The table records over 200,000 clones, 70% of them present only once. Sequencing input: PBMCs. V usage is TRBV21-1 and J usage is TRBJ1-5; TRBD1 was called by the table and not checked on the DNA. TRBV21-1 constitutes a pseudogene. The receptor was derived from a man aged 40-49 years in good health and CMV-seropositive. The CDR3 loop reads CASSMRQYFRNQPQHF. The CDR3 DNA is TGTGCCAGCAGCATGAGACAGTACTTTCGGAATCAGCCCCAGCATTTT.